The 20 T cell receptor beta chains given below trace back to one sample, sequenced in a study of post-analysis software for immune sequencing data. Study findings and constraints: Compared with controls, patients had more of about 5 TRBV segments, including TRBV5-6, TRBV5-1 and TRBV20-1.

Libraries were made from TCR beta cDNA, and they carried unique molecular identifiers. TCRdb recomputed calls from the PCR reads with MiXCR, one row per CDR3 protein. Of some 800,000 distinct CDR3 sequences listed, more than 45% were seen once; the top ten hold roughly 5%. These receptors are not linked to any known antigen. Sequencing used blood. The receptors were gathered from a girl under 18 with multiple sclerosis.

This clonotype was counted between two and nine times. The chain couples TRBV5-1 to TRBJ2-5; a possible D gene is TRBD2 (6 bases). The germline V and J ends were trimmed by 1 base and 7 bases, with 8 bases remaining between them. CDR1 SGHRS and CDR2 YFSETQ come from the germline V gene. This CDR3 contains 12 residues. The CDR3: CASSLYGGTQYF. The DNA for the CDR3 is TGCGCCAGCAGCTTGTACGGGGGGACCCAGTACTTC. Together with reference TRBV5-1 and TRBJ2-5, the CDR3 gives the full variable domain: KAGVTQTPRYLIKTRGQQVTLSCSPISGHRSVSWYQQTPGQGLQFLFEYFSETQRNKGNFPGRFSGRQFSNSRSEMNVSTLELGDSALYLCASSLYGGTQYFGPGTRLLVL.

About this clonotype itself: The junction departs from the called germline gene at one end, perhaps through a read error. CDR3 residues: CSASLHSRFLVTETFF. CDR3 sequence (DNA): TGCAGTGCTAGTCTACACAGCCGATTTTTGGTCACTGAAACTTTCTTT. The chain has TRBV20-1 and TRBJ1-1; D ambiguous. The germline CDR1 and CDR2 sequences are DFQATT and SNEGSKA (reference sequence). This CDR3 is 16 amino acids long.

V usage is TRBV14 and J usage is TRBJ1-2, with D maybe TRBD1 (6 bases). CDR3 length equals 17 residues. The V gene lost 0 bases and the J gene lost 2 bases, with 16 bases spanning the gap. Germline V gives CDR1 SGHDN, CDR2 FVKESK. The CDR3 DNA is TGTGCCAGCAGCCAAGATCTTCGGGGGGACACCAACTATGGCTACACCTTC. This gives the protein CASSQDLRGDTNYGYTF.

The chain uses TRBV27 and TRBJ2-1, with TRBD2 identical over 11 bases. The germline gives CDR1 MNHEY, CDR2 SMNVEV (reference sequence). V shed 0 bases and J 7 bases; nucleotides not matched to a gene: 2. The CDR3 has 15 amino acids. CDR3 DNA sequence: TGTGCCAGCAGTTTATCTGCTAGCGGGAGGAATGAGCAGTTCTTC. Translated: CASSLSASGRNEQFF.

The gene calls are TRBV10-3 and TRBJ2-5; a weak D match, TRBD2 (7 bases). The better agreement between TRBJ2-7 and the DNA end casts doubt on the J call. The germline gives CDR1 ENHRY, CDR2 SYGVKD. There are 15 residues in the CDR3. CDR3 DNA sequence: TGTGCCATCAGTGAGTCGCAGAGGGGGGGCTACGAGCAGTACTTC. Translation gives CAISESQRGGYEQYF.

This clonotype was counted between two and nine times. This sequence joins TRBV10-3 and TRBJ2-1; D perhaps matches TRBD2 (6 bases). The CDR3 runs to 16 residues. Trimming shortened V by 4 bases and J by 7 bases, and 20 bases separated the two germline ends. Germline CDR1 reads ENHRY; CDR2 reads SYGVKD. CDR3 protein: CAISVGSTGERNEQFF. CDR3 nucleotides: TGTGCCATCAGTGTGGGGTCTACGGGAGAAAGAAATGAGCAGTTCTTC.

The chain employs TRBV6-2 or TRBV6-3 and TRBJ1-2; 7 nucleotides align to TRBD1. V lost 4 bases to trimming and J lost 0 bases; unmatched junction nucleotides: 5. This CDR3 comprises 15 residues. Looked up from germline, CDR1 is MNHEY and CDR2 is SVGEGT. The DNA of the CDR3 is TGTGCCAGCAGTTGGGGACAGATCGCTAACTATGGCTACACCTTC. Amino acid sequence: CASSWGQIANYGYTF.

The rearrangement uses TRBV28 and TRBJ2-5, with TRBD2 identical over 13 bases. CDR1 and CDR2 from the germline V gene are MDHEN and SYDVKM. This CDR3 has 18 residues. With V trimmed by 6 bases and J by 5 bases, 15 bases remained unmatched. The chain's CDR3 is CASSYIRRTSGSGETQYF. DNA for the CDR3: TGTGCCAGCAGCTACATTCGCCGGACTAGCGGGAGCGGGGAGACCCAGTACTTC.

Here the CDR3 reads CASSFRRTSTDTQYF. The CDR3 coding sequence is TGTGCCAGCAGTTTTCGGCGGACTAGCACAGATACGCAGTATTTT. The gene calls are TRBV27 and TRBJ2-3; D possibly corresponds to TRBD2 (5 bases). The V gene's germline CDR1 is MNHEY and CDR2 SMNVEV (reference sequence). V gave up 3 bases and J gave up 0 bases, with 10 bases separating them. The CDR3 runs 15 residues.

The chain links TRBV20-1 to TRBJ2-3; the D is unclear. CDR1 and CDR2 (germline): DFQATT, SNEGSKA (reference sequence). Trimming cost V 3 bases and J 0 bases, with 16 bases left between them. This CDR3 is 16 amino acids long. The CDR3: CSASPLTGASTDTQYF. DNA for the CDR3: TGCAGTGCTAGCCCGTTGACGGGTGCTAGCACAGATACGCAGTATTTT.

This rearrangement joins TRBV20-1 to TRBJ2-7; tentatively, D is TRBD2 (5 bases). CDR3 length equals 14 residues. V was clipped by 0 bases and J by 3 bases, with 12 bases between them. The germline CDR1 and CDR2 sequences are DFQATT and SNEGSKA (reference sequence). The CDR3 DNA sequence: TGCAGTGCTAGAGATGTGGGGAGTTTCTACGAGCAGTACTTC. Protein product: CSARDVGSFYEQYF.

This chain links TRBV5-1 with TRBJ2-7, with no clear D. The CDR3 runs 14 residues. The V gene's germline CDR1 is SGHRS and CDR2 YFSETQ. The V end lost 0 bases, the J end lost 3 bases, and 10 bases lay between the germline ends. For the CDR3, the DNA is TGCGCCAGCAGCTTGGTGAGCGATCGCTACGAGCAGTACTTC. Its translation: CASSLVSDRYEQYF.

This clonotype has only one observation. V usage is TRBV18 and J usage is TRBJ2-7; the match to TRBD2 covers 8 bases. The J segment lost 6 bases and the V segment lost 2 bases, leaving 12 bases of the junction unmatched. The germline V gene encodes CDR1 KGHSH and CDR2 LQKENI. This CDR3 comprises 16 residues. The CDR3 DNA reads TGTGCCAGCTCACCAGTCCCTAGGGCGGGAGGTGCCGAGCAGTACTTC. Its protein product is CASSPVPRAGGAEQYF.

The chain has TRBV29-1 and TRBJ2-5; D is perhaps TRBD2 (6 bases). V lost 7 bases to trimming and J lost 11 bases, with 26 bases between them. This CDR3 has 14 residues. The V gene's germline CDR1 is SQVTM and CDR2 ANQGSEA. CDR3 sequence reads: CSASLRESPYKQYF. CDR3 in DNA: TGCAGCGCCTCACTCCGGGAGAGCCCCTACAAGCAGTACTTC.

The J gene is TRBJ1-5, the V gene TRBV12-3 or TRBV12-4; 8 bases fit TRBD1. The V gene end was trimmed by 0 bases and the J gene end by 7 bases; junction bases not matched to a gene: 5. The CDR3 length is 15 residues. The CDR3 DNA reads as TGTGCCAGCAGTTTAGCACCCAGGGGGCTGCAGCCCCAGCATTTT. As protein: CASSLAPRGLQPQHF.

Note on this clonotype: A single base separates this from a much larger clone, so it may be a read error. This chain uses TRBV20-1 with TRBJ2-3, with D maybe TRBD2 (6 bases). The V gene lost 0 bases and the J gene lost 10 bases, with 11 bases spanning the gap. This CDR3 comprises 12 residues. Germline CDR1 and CDR2: DFQATT and SNEGSKA (reference sequence). The CDR3 nucleotides are TGCAGTGCTAGAGATCAGGCGGGGTCGCAGTATTTT. Residues: CSARDQAGSQYF.

This clonotype showed up just a few times. The rearrangement joins TRBV27 to TRBJ2-5; TRBD2 is a possible D gene (6 bases). The DNA matches TRBJ2-7 better at its end, which makes the J call doubtful. This CDR3 has 15 amino acids. Per the germline V gene, CDR1 is MNHEY and CDR2 is SMNVEV (reference sequence). This CDR3 reads CASRRPGLEKGEQYF. In nucleotides, the CDR3 is TGTGCCAGCAGGAGGCCGGGACTCGAGAAGGGCGAGCAGTACTTC.

The V gene is TRBV6-2 or TRBV6-3, the J gene TRBJ2-5; tentatively, D is TRBD1 (5 bases). The CDR3 has 14 amino acids. The V gene's germline CDR1 is MNHEY and CDR2 SVGEGT. Trimming left V 7 bases short and J 7 bases short, with 19 bases between. This CDR3 reads CASTYGGARGTQYF. CDR3 in DNA: TGTGCCAGCACCTACGGTGGGGCGCGCGGGACCCAGTACTTC.

This chain joins TRBV6-5 and TRBJ2-1, with 8 bases fitting TRBD1. The junction had 5 bases not matched to a gene; V was cut back by 0 bases and J by 7 bases. Germline CDR1 reads MNHEY; CDR2 reads SVGAGI. The CDR3 has 15 residues. The CDR3 reads CASSYSGQGPNEQFF. CDR3 nucleotides: TGTGCCAGCAGTTACTCCGGACAGGGCCCAAATGAGCAGTTCTTC.

The chain links TRBV28 to TRBJ1-4; possibly TRBD1 for D (6 bases). The CDR3 is 14 amino acids. Between the trimmed V and J ends, which lost 2 bases and 8 bases, there was a span of 12 bases. Germline CDR1 MDHEN, CDR2 SYDVKM. CDR3 sequence: CASSLGGQWEKLFF. In DNA form, the CDR3 reads TGTGCCAGCAGTTTAGGGGGACAATGGGAAAAACTGTTTTTT. The full variable domain, completed using reference TRBV28 and TRBJ1-4, is DVKVTQSSRYLVKRTGEKVFLECVQDMDHENMFWYRQDPGLGLRLIYFSYDVKMKEKGDIPEGYSVSREKKERFSLILESASTNQTSMYLCASSLGGQWEKLFFGSGTQLSVL.